Below, one T cell receptor beta chain is given with its context. No antigen is known for it. Per-base qualities were not stored, and no clone one base away is much larger. The germline V gene sets CDR1 to SGHAT and CDR2 to FQNNGV. V lost 5 bases and J lost 1 base, and the count of bases not matched to a germline gene is 4. From the cysteine up to the phenylalanine, the CDR3 has a length of 16 residues. The retained sequence is limited to the CDR3, 48 bases, with the frame set at the first base. This entry belongs to a study of memory CD4+ T cells and cytomegalovirus serostatus (dated by TCRdb to about 2019). Concerning the study at large: The cohort included about 33 healthy adults from Belgium, of whom 9 were CMV seropositive and approximately 25 were CMV seronegative. CD4+ memory TCRbeta repertoires of a Belgian cohort with known cytomegalovirus serostatus were sequenced in order to replicate a published TCR-based CMV serostatus classifier. What the study reported, not specific to this receptor: Of around 150 previously reported CMV-associated TCRbeta sequences, about 62 appeared in the CD4+ memory repertoires, each in one to five individuals. The results were interpreted as suggesting that the CMV-associated TCR signature is mostly present in the CD4+ memory repertoire. Only CD4+CD45RO+ memory cells were sequenced, unlike the original study, which covered naive and memory CD4+ and CD8+ populations. On the Belgian cohort, the classifier based on the original framework reached a median bootstrapped AUC of 0.95, with a 95% CI of 0.76-1.00. For predicting CMV serostatus, the median bootstrapped AUC was approximately 0.96 using the original framework and 0.91 using a US-trained random forest.

The Quick-DNA Microprep Kit was used to extract genomic DNA from the sorted cells. Amplification of TCRbeta DNA was done with the immunoSEQ hsTCRbeta kit, following the protocol from the manufacturer. TCRbeta libraries were sequenced on an Illumina MiSeq instrument. Under the source paper's analysis protocol: After out-of-frame sequences were removed, some 2.1 million distinct TCRbeta sequences remained, averaging roughly 67,000 per individual. Each individual was scored using the number of some 150 previously reported CMV-associated TCRbeta sequences that the individual carried and the total number of productive distinct TCRbeta sequences. A beta-binomial model was reimplemented in Python, and scikit-learn random forests with default parameters were trained on data from the US cohort. On the Belgian cohort, classifier performance was reported as the median AUC, along with percentile confidence intervals, across 10,000 bootstrap iterations. TCRdb holds this immuneACCESS table with in-frame rearrangements only. Some clones are missing; in checked studies, unresolved V genes explain under half, and the rest has no known cause. The V and J calls and clone size are taken from that table; D and trimming were inferred from the DNA. The sample records some 56,000 clones, about four fifths of which are singletons. Roughly 0.4% of the sample is held by the ten biggest clonotypes.

A FACSAria II was used to sort memory CD4+ T cells, defined as single viable CD3+CD4+CD8-CD45RO+ cells. CMV serostatus was assessed using a Roche Elecsys assay, by which serum IgG against CMV pp150, pp28, p38 and p52 was detected. After thawing, total CD4+ T cells were enriched by positive selection with CD4 magnetic microbeads. The samples came from a different study that was designed specifically to examine the CD4+ T cell memory repertoire. Peripheral blood mononuclear cells were isolated and cryopreserved following standard operating procedures; serum was stored at -80 °C. CD3-PerCP (BW264/56), CD4-APC (RPA-T4), CD45RO-PE (UCHT1) and CD8-Pacific Orange (3B5) antibodies were used for staining, and non-viable cells were excluded with Sytox blue.

Input material: memory CD4+ T cells from blood. The chain employs TRBV11-2 and TRBJ2-5; 13 nucleotides in the junction match TRBD2. The sequence was collected from an adult in good health and CMV-seronegative. The CDR3 loop reads CASSKTSGGPQETQYF. In nucleotide form, the sequence is TGTGCCAGCAGCAAGACTAGCGGGGGGCCCCAAGAGACCCAGTACTTC.